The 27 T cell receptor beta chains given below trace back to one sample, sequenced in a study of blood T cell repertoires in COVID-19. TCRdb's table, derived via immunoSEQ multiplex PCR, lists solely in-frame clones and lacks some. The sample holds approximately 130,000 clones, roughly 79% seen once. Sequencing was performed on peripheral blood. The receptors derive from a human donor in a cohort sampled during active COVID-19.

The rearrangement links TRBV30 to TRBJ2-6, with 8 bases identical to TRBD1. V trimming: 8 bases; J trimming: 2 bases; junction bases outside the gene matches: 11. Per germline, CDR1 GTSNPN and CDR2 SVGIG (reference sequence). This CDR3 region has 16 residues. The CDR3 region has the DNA TGTGCCGTGACCGGGACAGGTGGACCTGGGGCCAACGTCCTGACTTTC. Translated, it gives CAVTGTGGPGANVLTF. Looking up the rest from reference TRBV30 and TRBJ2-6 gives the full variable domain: SQTIHQWPATLVQPVGSPLSLECTVEGTSNPNLYWYRQAAGRGLQLLFYSVGIGQISSEVPQNLSASRPQDRQFILSSKKLLLSDSGFYLCAVTGTGGPGANVLTFGAGSRLTVL.

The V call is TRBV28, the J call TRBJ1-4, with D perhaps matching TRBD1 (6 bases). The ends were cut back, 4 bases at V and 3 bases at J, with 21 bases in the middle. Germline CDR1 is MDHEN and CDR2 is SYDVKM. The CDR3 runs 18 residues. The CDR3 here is CASSSPQGGRRANEKLFF. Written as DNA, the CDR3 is TGTGCCAGCAGTTCGCCACAGGGTGGTAGGCGGGCTAATGAAAAACTGTTTTTT. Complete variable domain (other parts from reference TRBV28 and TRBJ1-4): DVKVTQSSRYLVKRTGEKVFLECVQDMDHENMFWYRQDPGLGLRLIYFSYDVKMKEKGDIPEGYSVSREKKERFSLILESASTNQTSMYLCASSSPQGGRRANEKLFFGSGTQLSVL.

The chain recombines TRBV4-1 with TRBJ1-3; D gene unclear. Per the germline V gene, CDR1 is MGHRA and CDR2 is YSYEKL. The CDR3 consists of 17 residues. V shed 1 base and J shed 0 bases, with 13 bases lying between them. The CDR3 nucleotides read TGCGCCAGCAGCCAAGTACCAGGCGGACTCTCTGGAAACACCATATATTTT. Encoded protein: CASSQVPGGLSGNTIYF.

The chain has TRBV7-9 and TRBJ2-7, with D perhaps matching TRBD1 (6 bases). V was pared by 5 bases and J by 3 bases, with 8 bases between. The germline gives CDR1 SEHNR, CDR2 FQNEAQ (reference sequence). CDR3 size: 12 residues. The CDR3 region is CASSKQGYEQYF. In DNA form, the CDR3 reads TGTGCCAGCAGCAAACAGGGCTACGAGCAGTACTTC.

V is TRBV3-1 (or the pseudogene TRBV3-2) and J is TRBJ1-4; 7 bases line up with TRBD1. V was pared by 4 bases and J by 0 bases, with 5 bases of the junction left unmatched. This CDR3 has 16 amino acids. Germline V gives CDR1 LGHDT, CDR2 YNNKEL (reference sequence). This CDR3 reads CASSRWDRPTNEKLFF. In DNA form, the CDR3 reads TGTGCCAGCAGCCGATGGGACAGACCAACTAATGAAAAACTGTTTTTT.

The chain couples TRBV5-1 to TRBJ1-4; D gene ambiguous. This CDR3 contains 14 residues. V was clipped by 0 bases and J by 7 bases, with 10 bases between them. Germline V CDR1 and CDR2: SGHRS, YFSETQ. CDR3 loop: CASSLANRGEKLFF. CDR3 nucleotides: TGCGCCAGCAGCTTGGCTAATAGAGGTGAAAAACTGTTTTTT.

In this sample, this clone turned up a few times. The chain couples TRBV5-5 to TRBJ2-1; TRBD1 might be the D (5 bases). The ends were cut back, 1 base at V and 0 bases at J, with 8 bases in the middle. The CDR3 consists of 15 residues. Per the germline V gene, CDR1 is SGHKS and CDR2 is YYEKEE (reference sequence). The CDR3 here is CASSLLQGSYNEQFF. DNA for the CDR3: TGTGCCAGCAGCTTGTTGCAGGGCTCCTACAATGAGCAGTTCTTC.

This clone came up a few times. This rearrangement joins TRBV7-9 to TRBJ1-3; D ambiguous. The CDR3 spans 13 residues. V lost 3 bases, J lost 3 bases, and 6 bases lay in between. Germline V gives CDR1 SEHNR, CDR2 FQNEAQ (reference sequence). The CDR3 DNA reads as TGTGCCAGCAGCTTGGGAGGTGGAAACACCATATATTTT. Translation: CASSLGGGNTIYF.

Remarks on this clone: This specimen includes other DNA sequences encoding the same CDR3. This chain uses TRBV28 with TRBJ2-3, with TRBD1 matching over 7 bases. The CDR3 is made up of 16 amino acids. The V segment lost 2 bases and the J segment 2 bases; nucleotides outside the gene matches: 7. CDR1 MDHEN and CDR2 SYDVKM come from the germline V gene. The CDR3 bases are TGTGCCAGCAGTTTAGGGGCAGGGGGTGACACAGATACGCAGTATTTT. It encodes CASSLGAGGDTDTQYF.

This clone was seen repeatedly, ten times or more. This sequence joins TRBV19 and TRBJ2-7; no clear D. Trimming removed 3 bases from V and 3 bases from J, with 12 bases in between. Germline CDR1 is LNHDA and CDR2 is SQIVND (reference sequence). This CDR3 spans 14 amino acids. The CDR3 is CASSISKLNYEQYF. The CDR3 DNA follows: TGTGCCAGTAGTATTTCTAAACTCAACTACGAGCAGTACTTC. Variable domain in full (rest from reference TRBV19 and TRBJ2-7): DGGITQSPKYLFRKEGQNVTLSCEQNLNHDAMYWYRQDPGQGLRLIYYSQIVNDFQKGDIAEGYSVSREKKESFPLTVTSAQKNPTAFYLCASSISKLNYEQYFGPGTRLTVT.

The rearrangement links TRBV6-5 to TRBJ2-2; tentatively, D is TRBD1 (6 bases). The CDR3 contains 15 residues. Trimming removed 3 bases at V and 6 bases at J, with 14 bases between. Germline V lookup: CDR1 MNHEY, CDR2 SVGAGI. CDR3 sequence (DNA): TGTGCCAGCAGTTATGGCCAGGGGTTATCCGGGGAGCTGTTTTTT. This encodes CASSYGQGLSGELFF.

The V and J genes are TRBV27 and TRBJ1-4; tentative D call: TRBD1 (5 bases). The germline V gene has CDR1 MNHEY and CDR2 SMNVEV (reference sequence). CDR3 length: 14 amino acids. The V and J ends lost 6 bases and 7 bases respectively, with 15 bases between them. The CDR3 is CASRRGGHSEKLFF. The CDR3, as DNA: TGTGCCAGCAGAAGGGGAGGGCATAGTGAAAAACTGTTTTTT.

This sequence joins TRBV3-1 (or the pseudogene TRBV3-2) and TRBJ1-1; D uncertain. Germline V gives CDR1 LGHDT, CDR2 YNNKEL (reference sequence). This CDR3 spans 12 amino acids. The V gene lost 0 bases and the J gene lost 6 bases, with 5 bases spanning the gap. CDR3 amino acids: CASSQEASEAFF. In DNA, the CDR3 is TGTGCCAGCAGCCAAGAGGCCTCTGAAGCTTTCTTT.

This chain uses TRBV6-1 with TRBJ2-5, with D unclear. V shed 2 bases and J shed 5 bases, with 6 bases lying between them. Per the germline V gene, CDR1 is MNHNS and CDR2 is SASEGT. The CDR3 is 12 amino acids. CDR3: CASSEFLETQYF. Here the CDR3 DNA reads TGTGCCAGCAGTGAATTCTTGGAGACCCAGTACTTC.

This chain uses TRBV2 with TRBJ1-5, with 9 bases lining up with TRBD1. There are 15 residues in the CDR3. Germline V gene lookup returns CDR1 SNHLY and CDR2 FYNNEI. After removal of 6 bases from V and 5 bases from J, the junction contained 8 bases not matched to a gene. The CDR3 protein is CASRARQGGDQPQHF. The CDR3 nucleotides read TGTGCCAGCAGGGCCCGACAGGGGGGCGATCAGCCCCAGCATTTT.

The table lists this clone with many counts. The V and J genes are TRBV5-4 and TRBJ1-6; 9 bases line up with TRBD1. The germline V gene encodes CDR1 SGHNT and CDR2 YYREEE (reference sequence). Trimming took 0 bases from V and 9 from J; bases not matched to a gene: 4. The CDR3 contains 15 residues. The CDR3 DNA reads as TGTGCCAGCAGCTTGGGGACAGGGGAGGGTTCACCCCTCCACTTT. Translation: CASSLGTGEGSPLHF.

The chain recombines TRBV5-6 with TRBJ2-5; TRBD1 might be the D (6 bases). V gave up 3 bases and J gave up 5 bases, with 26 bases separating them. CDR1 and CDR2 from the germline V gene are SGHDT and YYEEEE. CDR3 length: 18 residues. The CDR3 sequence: CASSSGVAAALTGETQYF. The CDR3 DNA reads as TGTGCCAGCAGCTCAGGGGTGGCCGCCGCACTGACTGGTGAGACCCAGTACTTC.

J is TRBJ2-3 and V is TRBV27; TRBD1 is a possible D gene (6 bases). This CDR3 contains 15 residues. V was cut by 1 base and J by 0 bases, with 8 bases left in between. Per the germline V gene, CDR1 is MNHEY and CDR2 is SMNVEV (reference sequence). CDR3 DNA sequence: TGTGCCAGCAGTTTATGGCAGGGGAGCACAGATACGCAGTATTTT. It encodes CASSLWQGSTDTQYF.

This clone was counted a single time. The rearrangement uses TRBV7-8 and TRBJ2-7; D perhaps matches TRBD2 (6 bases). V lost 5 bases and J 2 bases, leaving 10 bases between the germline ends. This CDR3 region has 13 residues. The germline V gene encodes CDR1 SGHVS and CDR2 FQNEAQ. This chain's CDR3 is CASSGGLTYEQYF. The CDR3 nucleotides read TGTGCCAGCAGCGGAGGGCTGACCTACGAGCAGTACTTC.

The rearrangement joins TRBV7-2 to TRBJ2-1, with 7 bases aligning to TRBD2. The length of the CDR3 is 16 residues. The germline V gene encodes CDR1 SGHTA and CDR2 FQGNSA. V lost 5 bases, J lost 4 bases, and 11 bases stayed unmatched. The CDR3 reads CASSTPRGGSYNEQFF. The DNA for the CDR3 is TGTGCCAGCAGCACCCCGCGCGGGGGATCATACAATGAGCAGTTCTTC.

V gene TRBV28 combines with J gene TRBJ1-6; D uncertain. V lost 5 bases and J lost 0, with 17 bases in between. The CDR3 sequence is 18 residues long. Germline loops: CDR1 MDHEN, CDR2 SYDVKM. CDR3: CASSLPGTISSYNSPLHF. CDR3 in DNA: TGTGCCAGCAGTCTCCCAGGAACCATTAGCTCCTATAATTCACCCCTCCACTTT.

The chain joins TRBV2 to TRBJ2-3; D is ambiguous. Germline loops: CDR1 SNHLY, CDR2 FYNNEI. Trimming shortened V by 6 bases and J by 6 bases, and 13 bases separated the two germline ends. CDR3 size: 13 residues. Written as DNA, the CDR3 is TGTGCCAGCAGCCCCGGTCGTTATGATACGCAGTATTTT. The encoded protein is CASSPGRYDTQYF.

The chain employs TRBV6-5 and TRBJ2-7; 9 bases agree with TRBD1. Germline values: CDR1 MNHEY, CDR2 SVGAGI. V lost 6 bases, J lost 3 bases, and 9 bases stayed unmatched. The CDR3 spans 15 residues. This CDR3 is CASRRQGVTSYEQYF. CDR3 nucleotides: TGTGCCAGCAGAAGACAGGGGGTTACTAGCTACGAGCAGTACTTC.

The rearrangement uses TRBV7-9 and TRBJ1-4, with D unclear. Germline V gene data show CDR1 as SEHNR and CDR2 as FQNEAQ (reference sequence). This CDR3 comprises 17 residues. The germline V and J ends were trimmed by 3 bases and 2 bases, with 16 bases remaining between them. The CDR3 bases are TGTGCCAGCAGCTTGCCCCGTTCCTCGCGCACTAATGAAAAACTGTTTTTT. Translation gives CASSLPRSSRTNEKLFF.

The CDR3 protein is CASSVTSANSYEQYF. The CDR3, as DNA: TGTGCCAGCAGCGTTACTAGCGCGAACTCCTACGAGCAGTACTTC. The genes are TRBV9 and TRBJ2-7; the match to TRBD2 covers 7 bases. The CDR3 contains 15 residues. V lost 2 bases to trimming and J lost 0 bases; unmatched junction nucleotides: 5. Germline values: CDR1 SGDLS, CDR2 YYNGEE.

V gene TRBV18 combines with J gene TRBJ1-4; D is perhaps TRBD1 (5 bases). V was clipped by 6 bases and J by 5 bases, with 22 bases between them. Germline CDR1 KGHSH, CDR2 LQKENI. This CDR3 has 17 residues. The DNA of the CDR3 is TGTGCCAGCTCCTTATCTACGCCGACGACAGTGAATGAAAAACTGTTTTTT. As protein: CASSLSTPTTVNEKLFF.

The CDR3 DNA sequence: TGTGCCATCAGACTAGCGGGGGGGCCAGTCGAGCAGTACTTC. It yields the protein CAIRLAGGPVEQYF. This chain uses TRBV10-3 with TRBJ2-7; 13 positions agree with TRBD2. The CDR3 consists of 14 residues. Germline-derived CDR1 and CDR2 are ENHRY and SYGVKD. The V and J ends lost 6 bases and 6 bases, in that order; junction bases with no gene match: 5.